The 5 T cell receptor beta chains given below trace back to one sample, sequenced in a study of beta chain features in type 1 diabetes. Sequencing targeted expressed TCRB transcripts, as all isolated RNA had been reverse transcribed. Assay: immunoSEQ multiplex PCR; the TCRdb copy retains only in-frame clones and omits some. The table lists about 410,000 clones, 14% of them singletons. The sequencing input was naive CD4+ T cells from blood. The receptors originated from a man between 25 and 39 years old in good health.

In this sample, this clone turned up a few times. The CDR3 DNA sequence: TGTGCCAGCAGTTACTCGGCTAGCGGATGGCACAATGAGCAGTTCTTC. Its translation: CASSYSASGWHNEQFF. This chain joins TRBV6-5 and TRBJ2-1; 7 nucleotides agree with TRBD2. V gave up 0 bases and J gave up 5 bases; unmatched junction bases: 7. There are 16 residues in the CDR3. Germline CDR1 reads MNHEY; CDR2 reads SVGAGI.

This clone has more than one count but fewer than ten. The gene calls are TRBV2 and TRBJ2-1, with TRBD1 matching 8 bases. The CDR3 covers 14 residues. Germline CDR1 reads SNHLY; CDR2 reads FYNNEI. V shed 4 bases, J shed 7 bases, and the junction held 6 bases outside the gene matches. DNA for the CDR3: TGTGCCAGCAGTGGGACAGGGCTCGTGAATGAGCAGTTCTTC. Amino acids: CASSGTGLVNEQFF.

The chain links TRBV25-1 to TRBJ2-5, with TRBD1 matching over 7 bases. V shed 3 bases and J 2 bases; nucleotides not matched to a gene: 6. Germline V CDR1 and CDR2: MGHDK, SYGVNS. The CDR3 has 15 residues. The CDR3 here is CASSDPRTGQETQYF. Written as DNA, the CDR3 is TGTGCCAGCAGTGACCCCCGGACAGGACAAGAGACCCAGTACTTC.

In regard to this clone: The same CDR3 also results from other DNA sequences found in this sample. The CDR3 coding sequence is TGTGCCAGCAGCTTGATAGGGCAAGAGACCCAGTACTTC. It specifies CASSLIGQETQYF. The chain links TRBV5-4 to TRBJ2-5, with unresolved D. V lost 1 base and J lost 2, with 6 bases in between. The V gene's germline CDR1 is SGHNT and CDR2 YYREEE (reference sequence). The CDR3 extends over 13 amino acids.

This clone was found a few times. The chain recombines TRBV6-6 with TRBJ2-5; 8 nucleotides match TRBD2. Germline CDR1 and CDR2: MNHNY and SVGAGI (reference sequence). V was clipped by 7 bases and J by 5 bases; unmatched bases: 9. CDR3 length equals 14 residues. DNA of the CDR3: TGTGCCAGCACCCTGACGGGGGGGTCTGAGACCCAGTACTTC. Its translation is CASTLTGGSETQYF.